A single T cell receptor beta chain is shown here with its context. Which antigen it targets is not known. No base quality values were provided; no much bigger clone lies one nucleotide off. For this chain, trimming is 6 bases at the V end and 0 bases at the J end, and the number of junction bases without a gene match is 4. The germline V gene sets CDR1 to SQVTM and CDR2 to ANQGSEA. Taken from cysteine to phenylalanine, the CDR3 has 14 residues. Of the read, only the CDR3 DNA is kept; its 42 bases are in frame from base 1. Preparation of the library involved the immunoSEQ multiplex PCR assay. For the multiplex PCR, a mixture combining 60 forward primers for TCR Vbeta segments and 13 reverse primers for TCR Jbeta segments was used. A multiplex PCR assay on genomic DNA amplified the CDR3 region of rearranged TCR beta genes. The Illumina HiSeq System was used to sequence the amplified TCR beta libraries as 87-base-pair reads. From the authors' description of their analysis: In a later analysis, 70 million to 95 million unique TCR beta chains were counted across the roughly 610 repertoires, and roughly 11 million of these chains were shared by at least two donors. Raw reads were error-corrected and collapsed into unique sequences by a nearest-neighbor algorithm in which closely related sequences were merged to remove PCR and sequencing errors. To assign V, D and J gene segments, CDR3 sequences were aligned to IMGT reference sequences. For a sequence to be retained, at least a six-nucleotide match to both a V gene segment and a J gene segment was required. Rearrangements were called productive when the CDR3 lacked stop codons and stayed in frame with V and J; all others were non-productive. CDR3 was defined according to IMGT convention as the region running from the second conserved V-encoded cysteine to the conserved J-encoded phenylalanine. The earlier analysis of about 570 of the donors excluded any sequence lacking an unambiguous match to a single V gene segment. In an earlier analysis of approximately 590 of the donors, a V segment was called functional when productive rearrangements were above 56.7%, and segregating when the standard deviation between donors exceeded 5%. A statistical classification framework was developed to diagnose cytomegalovirus status using the catalog of TCR beta chain sequences. V and J gene assignment, in a later analysis, came from comparing TCR nucleotide sequences with IMGT/GENE-DB human TR gene sequences. A later analysis assigned CDR3 sequences and most-parsimonious VDJ recombination scenarios with the TCRdist pipeline. A later analysis defined each TCR beta chain by its CDR3 amino acid sequence plus V-gene family, and excluded reads lacking a unique V-gene family. A later analysis removed 592 highly shared, low-generation-probability nucleotide sequences to deal with suspected cross-contamination and a sequencing artifact. In a later analysis, a clonal expansion index for each public chain was calculated from normalized within-repertoire ranks of inferred template counts. A later analysis computed generation probabilities with a VDJ recombination model fitted to out-of-frame rearrangements, and checked the results against IGoR. In a later analysis, hypergeometric tests were used to score TCR-TCR, TCR-HLA and TCR-CMV co-occurrence, with a repertoire-size bias correction applied to TCR pairs. False discovery rates were estimated in a later analysis by permuting HLA or CMV assignments 20 times. In a later analysis, co-occurring TCRs were grouped with DBSCAN, and TCRdist sequence similarity was added when clustering was performed within HLA-allele-positive subsets. For co-occurrence clustering, repertoires with fewer than 30,000 or more than 120,000 public chains were excluded, along with roughly 5 repertoires with anomalous nucleotide sharing. Entries here come from immuneACCESS through TCRdb and include only in-frame sequences with V and J called. Some clones fail to appear in such tables; in the studies checked, an unresolved V gene covers under half of the shortfall, and the cause of the remainder is unknown. V, J and clone size reflect that table, while D and trimming were determined from the DNA. The sample profile shows approximately 190,000 clones; roughly 76% of them were found once. Together, the top ten hold approximately 2% of the sample.

This specimen comes from a study of cytomegalovirus exposure and HLA in healthy donors (dated by TCRdb to 2015 to 2018). About the full investigation: In an earlier analysis of 587 of the donors, about 270 Gb of sequence data and about 110 million unique TCR beta sequences from 180 million or so T cells were reported. The T cell repertoires of around 730 subjects were profiled by immunosequencing and related to cytomegalovirus serostatus. Besides the first cohort of 500 to 700 subjects, a separate validation cohort made up of some 110 different subjects was used. About five DR-DQ haplotypes were treated as single units for association and clustering because of strong linkage in the cohort. In an earlier analysis of more than 550 of the donors, high-throughput TCR beta sequencing was used to judge whether each TCR beta V gene segment behaved as functional or pseudogenic. Rather than using new phenotypic data, the later analysis identified candidate immune exposures from TCR beta sequences and from how often those sequences occurred across donors. Among about 370 genotyped donors of the cohort, an average of around 250,000 unique TCR beta nucleotide sequences was sequenced per donor, of which roughly 17% were non-productive. To study patterns of TCR occurrence, a later analysis re-analyzed previously published TCR beta repertoires from just over 650 donors and added high-resolution HLA genotyping. HLA typing covered class I and class II loci at four-digit resolution. Alongside the repertoire data, information on donor age, sex, ethnicity and CMV serostatus was compiled. An early release covering around 630 HLA-typed donors comprised about 310 gigabases of sequencing data and about 90 million unique TCR sequences. Every discovery cohort repertoire had been produced on one sequencing platform. In a later genetic analysis, genome-wide SNP genotypes for about 55% of the roughly 700 donors were used, and that subset was treated as a discovery cohort. Among the roughly 410 genotyped donors, under 90% belonged to the genetic ancestry cluster associated with self-reported Caucasian donors. The study was designed to test whether signatures of past pathogen exposure could be identified by cataloging public T cell receptors. Typing coverage varied by locus: about 629-630 donors for A, B, C, DRB1 and DQB1; around 560 for DQA1; more than 600 for DPA1; 450 to 480 for DPB1. To predict cytomegalovirus infection status, the study combined high-throughput TCR immunosequencing, statistical association of individual TCRs with disease status, and machine learning.

General findings and caveats noted by the study authors: Most CMV-associated TCR beta chains appeared to be HLA-restricted in a later analysis, and the HLA associations seemed to be driven largely by CMV exposure. Because counts were too low, seventeen rarely observed V segments, including chromosome 9 orphons, were left out of the earlier analysis of some 640 of the donors. Roughly uniform sequencing depth across donors was assumed in presence/absence analyses, although this assumption may not hold. In a later analysis, TCR association rates were found to vary across HLA loci, with the most associated TCRs seen for DRB1 alleles and the fewest for HLA-C alleles. The study gave a list of some 150 TCR beta chains associated with cytomegalovirus. Immune exposure information for the cohort was limited to CMV serostatus. Some IMGT-functional V segments, including TRBV6-2 and TRBV6-3, could not be distinguished by the 87-base-pair reads and were therefore excluded. A later genetic analysis reported fewer N-insertions in productive TCRs among donors in an Asian-associated ancestry cluster than the roughly 650-donor mean. The authors suggested that the approach could potentially be extended to other disease states and immunological phenotypes. In this cohort, only TCR beta chains were sequenced, and detectable features were limited by the absence of alpha or paired-chain data. Correlated functional status among segregating V segments might be attributable to linkage disequilibrium, but an unknown experimental factor could not be ruled out. Three of the identified cytomegalovirus-associated TCR beta chains were confirmed in vitro to be specific for cytomegalovirus antigens. According to a later analysis, parvovirus B19, influenza, CMV and Epstein-Barr virus appeared linked to several top co-occurrence clusters. Specific HLA alleles were associated with more than 15,000 TCR beta sequences at a false discovery rate of 0.05 in a later analysis. Most TCR sequences were observed very rarely across donors, whereas some public TCRs were present in many individuals. A later genetic analysis associated a missense DCLRE1C variant with V-gene and J-gene trimming of TCR beta chains, and an independent cohort replicated the association. The classifier was reported to diagnose cytomegalovirus status with high specificity and sensitivity in both the original cohort and the validation cohort. A further reported finding was that TCR beta sequences accurately predicted the HLA-A and HLA-B alleles for most subjects in the first cohort. When HLA alleles, especially DR and DQ, strongly co-occurred, TCR associations were difficult to assign to individual alleles. In an earlier analysis of over 550 of the donors, most TCR beta V segments were observed in productive rearrangements about 87% or about 30% of the time, broadly matching IMGT annotations. HLA typing was unavailable for some donors at each locus, so association tests used only the typed subset. A cluster of highly shared sequence variants was judged likely to represent a technical artifact of the sequencing pipeline. In a later analysis, HLA-associated TCR beta chains were found to be more clonally expanded and to have lower generation probabilities than equally common non-associated chains.

In total, fewer than 750 healthy bone marrow donors made up the cohort. At the time of sampling, every cohort member was nominally healthy, though immune exposures that went unrecorded were likely present. The donor tested CMV seropositive, placing the donor among the 289 seropositive members of the cohort. Each donor provided a peripheral blood sample, and peripheral blood mononuclear cells were used for TCR beta sequencing. The Qiagen DNeasy Blood Extraction Kit was used to extract genomic DNA from the blood cell samples. This TCR derives from a woman aged 25 to 39 in good health and CMV-seropositive. Here the chain combines TRBV29-1 and TRBJ1-5, with 8 bases matching TRBD1. The sequenced sample consisted of PBMCs. In nucleotides, the sequence is TGCAGCGTCTGGACAGGGTATAGCAATCAGCCCCAGCATTTT. It encodes CSVWTGYSNQPQHF.